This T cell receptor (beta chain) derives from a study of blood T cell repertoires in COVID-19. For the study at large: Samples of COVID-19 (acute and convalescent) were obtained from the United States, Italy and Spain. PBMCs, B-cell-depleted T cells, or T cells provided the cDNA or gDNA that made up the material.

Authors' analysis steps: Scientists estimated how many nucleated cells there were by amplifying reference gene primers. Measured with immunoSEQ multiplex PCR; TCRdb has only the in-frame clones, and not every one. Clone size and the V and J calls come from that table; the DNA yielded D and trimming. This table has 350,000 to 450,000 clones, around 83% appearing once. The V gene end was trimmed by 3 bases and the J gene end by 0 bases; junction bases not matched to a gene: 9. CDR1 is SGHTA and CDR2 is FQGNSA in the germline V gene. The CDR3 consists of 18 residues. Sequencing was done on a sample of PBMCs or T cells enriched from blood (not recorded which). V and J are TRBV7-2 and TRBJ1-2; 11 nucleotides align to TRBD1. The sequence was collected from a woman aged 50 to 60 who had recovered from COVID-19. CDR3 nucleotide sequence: TGTGCCAGCAGCTTGTTCGAAGGGACAGGGGGAGCTAACTATGGCTACACCTTC. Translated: CASSLFEGTGGANYGYTF.